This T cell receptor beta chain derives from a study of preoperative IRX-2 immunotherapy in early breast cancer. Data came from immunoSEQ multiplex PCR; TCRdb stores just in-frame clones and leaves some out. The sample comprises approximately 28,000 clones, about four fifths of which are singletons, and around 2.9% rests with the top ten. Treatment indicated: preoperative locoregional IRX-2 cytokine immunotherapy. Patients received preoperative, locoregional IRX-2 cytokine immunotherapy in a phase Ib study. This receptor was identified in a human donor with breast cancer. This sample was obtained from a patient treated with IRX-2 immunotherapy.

The CDR3 loop is CASSLVGQQGTGGNGYTF. CDR3 DNA: TGCGCCAGCAGCTTGGTCGGCCAACAGGGGACGGGGGGAAATGGCTACACCTTC. V gene TRBV5-1 combines with J gene TRBJ1-2; 7 bases align to TRBD1. The V gene end was trimmed by 0 bases and the J gene end by 6 bases; junction bases not matched to a gene: 17. There are 18 residues in the CDR3. Germline assignment: CDR1 SGHRS and CDR2 YFSETQ. Full variable domain (rest looked up from reference TRBV5-1 and TRBJ1-2): KAGVTQTPRYLIKTRGQQVTLSCSPISGHRSVSWYQQTPGQGLQFLFEYFSETQRNKGNFPGRFSGRQFSNSRSEMNVSTLELGDSALYLCASSLVGQQGTGGNGYTFGSGTRLTVV.